The next 9 T cell receptor beta chains were all read from a single sample in a study of CD8 T cells in Susac syndrome. The authors reverse transcribed roughly 0.5 to 1 ug RNA with random hexamers. TCRdb re-called the immunoSEQ multiplex PCR reads through MiXCR, storing one row per CDR3 protein. Of approximately 100,000 distinct CDR3 sequences listed, 80% to 95% are singletons. The sample taken for sequencing was CD8+ T cells from PBMCs. These receptors were obtained from a human donor in good health.

The chain has TRBV15 and TRBJ2-7, with 11 bases matching TRBD2. The CDR3 runs 17 residues. Losses at the gene ends were 0 bases for V and 2 bases for J; bases not matched to a gene: 6. Germline V gives CDR1 LNHNV, CDR2 YYDKDF (reference sequence). The CDR3 nucleotides read TGTGCCACCAGCAGAGAACGTTCGACTAGCGGGACCTACGAGCAGTACTTC. Encoded protein: CATSRERSTSGTYEQYF.

This chain links TRBV29-1 with TRBJ1-1; D unresolved. The CDR3 spans 14 residues. Germline lookup yields CDR1 SQVTM and CDR2 ANQGSEA. Trimming pared 6 bases from V and 10 bases from J, leaving 24 bases between. CDR3 sequence (DNA): TGCAGCGTCGGTCAGGATGGTGGAATAGGTGGAGCTTTCTTT. Amino acids: CSVGQDGGIGGAFF.

The V and J genes are TRBV5-1 and TRBJ2-2, with D hard to call. The CDR3 is 13 residues long. Per the germline V gene, CDR1 is SGHRS and CDR2 is YFSETQ. Trimming shortened V by 0 bases and J by 5 bases, and 5 bases separated the two germline ends. CDR3 amino acids: CASSLERTGELFF. The CDR3 DNA sequence: TGCGCCAGCAGCTTGGAAAGGACCGGGGAGCTGTTTTTT.

The chain uses TRBV20-1 and TRBJ2-2, with 7 positions matching TRBD2. The CDR3 sequence is 18 residues long. V was clipped by 0 bases and J by 3 bases; unmatched bases: 13. Germline V gene lookup returns CDR1 DFQATT and CDR2 SNEGSKA (reference sequence). The CDR3 DNA is TGCAGTGCTAGAGAGAGTTGGCGGGAGCCTCCCGACACCGGGGAGCTGTTTTTT. Its translation is CSARESWREPPDTGELFF.

The chain combines TRBV7-9 with TRBJ1-4; D perhaps matches TRBD1 (5 bases). The CDR3 extends over 14 amino acids. Looked up from germline, CDR1 is SEHNR and CDR2 is FQNEAQ (reference sequence). V shed 5 bases and J shed 5 bases, with 12 bases lying between them. CDR3 sequence: CASSPGTQNEKLFF. The CDR3 region has the DNA TGTGCCAGCAGCCCAGGGACTCAAAATGAAAAACTGTTTTTT.

This clonotype was seen just once. The chain joins TRBV5-1 to TRBJ1-1, with D possibly matching TRBD1 (6 bases). The germline V gene encodes CDR1 SGHRS and CDR2 YFSETQ. The ends were cut back, 7 bases at V and 5 bases at J, with 9 bases in the middle. The CDR3 is 11 residues long. Here the CDR3 DNA reads TGCGCCAGCGTACAGGGAACTGAAGCTTTCTTT. Amino acids: CASVQGTEAFF.

The chain couples TRBV15 to TRBJ2-7; D remains unclear. CDR3 length: 13 amino acids. The germline gives CDR1 LNHNV, CDR2 YYDKDF (reference sequence). Trimming shortened V by 6 bases and J by 2 bases, and 11 bases separated the two germline ends. CDR3 residues: CATRQTDPYEQYF. The CDR3 bases are TGTGCCACCAGACAGACGGACCCCTACGAGCAGTACTTC.

The rearrangement joins TRBV3-1 to TRBJ1-3; 8 nucleotides line up with TRBD1. V lost 4 bases to trimming and J lost 4 bases; unmatched junction nucleotides: 12. Germline V gives CDR1 LGHDT, CDR2 YNNKEL (reference sequence). The CDR3 runs to 17 residues. CDR3 region: CASSRLTGDALGNTIYF. CDR3 nucleotides: TGTGCCAGCAGCCGCCTGACAGGGGACGCTCTGGGAAACACCATATATTTT.

This clonotype has a handful of counts. The genes are TRBV3-1 and TRBJ1-2; D uncertain. Trimming pared 1 base from V and 4 bases from J, leaving 4 bases between. The CDR3 has 12 amino acids. Germline V lookup: CDR1 LGHDT, CDR2 YNNKEL (reference sequence). CDR3 protein: CASSQVSYGYTF. The DNA of the CDR3 is TGTGCCAGCAGCCAAGTTTCCTATGGCTACACCTTC. Full variable domain (remainder filled in from reference TRBV3-1 and TRBJ1-2): DTAVSQTPKYLVTQMGNDKSIKCEQNLGHDTMYWYKQDSKKFLKIMFSYNNKELIINETVPNRFSPKSPDKAHLNLHINSLELGDSAVYFCASSQVSYGYTFGSGTRLTVV.